What follows describes a single T cell receptor (beta chain). These data are taken from a study of T-cell reconstitution after alpha-beta-depleted transplantation in children. The library targeted TCRbeta and was prepared with unique molecular identifiers. TCRdb re-analysed the PCR reads in MiXCR, keeping a single row per CDR3 protein. The table has about 610,000 distinct CDR3 sequences, about 10% seen once. The input for sequencing was PBMCs from the stem cell graft donor, taken from the stem cell graft. This TCR derives from a human donor who donated a stem cell graft to a child with acute myeloid leukemia.

CDR3 DNA: TGTGCCAGCAGCCATGTACAGGGTGAAGCTTTCTTT. Translation gives CASSHVQGEAFF. The chain carries TRBV3-1 and TRBJ1-1; maybe TRBD1 (6 bases). Germline V CDR1 and CDR2: LGHDT, YNNKEL (reference sequence). V was cut by 3 bases and J by 7 bases, with 9 bases left in between. This CDR3 has 12 amino acids.